Below are 30 T cell receptor beta chains sequenced from a single sample in a study of CD8 T cells in Susac syndrome. After extraction with the RNeasy kit, roughly 0.45 to 1 ug of the RNA was reverse transcribed using random hexamers. MiXCR, run by TCRdb on the immunoSEQ multiplex PCR reads, gives a single entry per CDR3 protein. The table includes roughly 150,000 distinct CDR3 sequences, 80% to 95% detected once. Sequencing was done on a sample of CD4+ T cells from PBMCs. All receptors derive from a human donor in good health.

This rearrangement joins TRBV7-8 to TRBJ1-3, with unresolved D. This CDR3 contains 12 residues. The germline V gene encodes CDR1 SGHVS and CDR2 FQNEAQ. The V end lost 1 base, the J end lost 7 bases, and 5 bases lay between the germline ends. In DNA, the CDR3 is TGTGCCAGCAGCTTAGTTTTGAACACCATATATTTT. Translating gives CASSLVLNTIYF.

This sequence joins TRBV7-3 and TRBJ1-1; unclear D gene. Germline lookup yields CDR1 SGHTA and CDR2 FQGTGA. The CDR3 contains 14 residues. The V and J ends lost 5 bases and 1 base respectively, with 11 bases between them. CDR3 protein: CASSPARANTEAFF. CDR3 sequence (DNA): TGTGCCAGCAGCCCAGCGAGGGCGAACACTGAAGCTTTCTTT.

The genes are TRBV15 and TRBJ2-1, with 11 bases aligning to TRBD2. This CDR3 contains 14 residues. The junction had 9 bases not matched to a gene; V was cut back by 8 bases and J by 9 bases. CDR1 and CDR2 (germline): LNHNV, YYDKDF (reference sequence). In DNA form, the CDR3 reads TGTGCCACCCGAGCTAGCGGGGGGATCAGTGAGCAGTTCTTC. Protein: CATRASGGISEQFF. Supplemented by reference TRBV15 and TRBJ2-1, the full variable domain reads DAMVIQNPRYQVTQFGKPVTLSCSQTLNHNVMYWYQQKSSQAPKLLFHYYDKDFNNEADTPDNFQSRRPNTSFCFLDIRSPGLGDTAMYLCATRASGGISEQFFGPGTRLTVL.

This chain uses TRBV20-1 with TRBJ2-2; D may be TRBD2 (6 bases). V was pared by 5 bases and J by 5 bases, with 12 bases between. CDR3 length: 13 residues. The germline V gene has CDR1 DFQATT and CDR2 SNEGSKA (reference sequence). The CDR3 sequence is CSAARGGTGELFF. CDR3 nucleotides: TGCAGTGCTGCGCGGGGTGGGACCGGGGAGCTGTTTTTT.

The rearrangement links TRBV5-1 to TRBJ1-6, with 7 bases matching TRBD1. In germline, CDR1 is SGHRS, CDR2 YFSETQ. The CDR3 loop spans 14 amino acids. J lost 10 bases, V lost 0 bases, and 4 bases had no gene match. CDR3 nucleotide sequence: TGCGCCAGCAGCTTGGAAACAGGGGAATCACCCCTCCACTTT. It encodes CASSLETGESPLHF.

The chain uses TRBV2 and TRBJ2-1; the D is unclear. The V and J ends lost 2 bases and 4 bases respectively, with 6 bases between them. The CDR3 has 13 residues. Germline CDR1 and CDR2: SNHLY and FYNNEI. CDR3 nucleotides: TGTGCCAGCAGTGAACTGGGTTACAATGAGCAGTTCTTC. It is translated as CASSELGYNEQFF. The full variable domain, with the rest looked up from reference TRBV2 and TRBJ2-1, is EPEVTQTPSHQVTQMGQEVILRCVPISNHLYFYWYRQILGQKVEFLVSFYNNEISEKSEIFDDQFSVERPDGSNFTLKIRSTKLEDSAMYFCASSELGYNEQFFGPGTRLTVL.

The chain couples TRBV29-1 to TRBJ2-6, with D tentatively TRBD2 (5 bases). Trimming removed 5 bases from V and 0 bases from J, with 8 bases in between. Germline CDR1 SQVTM, CDR2 ANQGSEA. This CDR3 spans 14 amino acids. The CDR3 region is CSVSGSSGANVLTF. CDR3 nucleotide sequence: TGCAGCGTTAGCGGTTCCTCTGGGGCCAACGTCCTGACTTTC. Combining the CDR3 with reference TRBV29-1 and TRBJ2-6 gives the whole variable domain SAVISQKPSRDICQRGTSLTIQCQVDSQVTMMFWYRQQPGQSLTLIATANQGSEATYESGFVIDKFPISRPNLTFSTLTVSNMSPEDSSIYLCSVSGSSGANVLTFGAGSRLTVL.

V gene TRBV3-1 combines with J gene TRBJ2-1; TRBD2 might be the D (7 bases). Between the trimmed V and J ends, which lost 2 bases and 4 bases, there was a span of 15 bases. The CDR3 has 16 amino acids. Germline V gene sequence: CDR1 LGHDT, CDR2 YNNKEL (reference sequence). CDR3 DNA: TGTGCCAGCAGCCAACTGGGGGCGGGGGCTTACAATGAGCAGTTCTTC. Residues: CASSQLGAGAYNEQFF.

CDR3 loop: CSARQGTGSSNQPQHF. CDR3 sequence (DNA): TGCAGTGCTAGACAGGGGACGGGTTCTAGCAATCAGCCCCAGCATTTT. The rearrangement joins TRBV20-1 to TRBJ1-5, with a weak D call TRBD1 (6 bases). Trimming removed 2 bases at V and 0 bases at J, with 14 bases between. The CDR3 covers 16 residues. Germline V gene lookup returns CDR1 DFQATT and CDR2 SNEGSKA (reference sequence).

J is TRBJ2-7 and V is TRBV12-3 or TRBV12-4; maybe TRBD1 (6 bases). With 5 bases removed from V and 2 bases from J, the gap between germline ends came to 13 bases. This CDR3 spans 14 amino acids. The DNA for the CDR3 is TGTGCCAGCAGTCAACTTACAGGGACCTACGAGCAGTACTTC. It yields the protein CASSQLTGTYEQYF.

The chain's CDR3 is CASSGISGTMNTEAFF. The CDR3 nucleotides are TGTGCCAGCAGCGGGATATCCGGGACAATGAACACTGAAGCTTTCTTT. This rearrangement joins TRBV5-4 to TRBJ1-1; a weak D match, TRBD1 (6 bases). Trimming took 4 bases from V and 0 from J, leaving 16 bases between them. CDR1 is SGHNT and CDR2 is YYREEE in the germline V gene (reference sequence). The CDR3 is 16 amino acids.

The V gene is TRBV7-2, the J gene TRBJ1-1; no clear D gene. CDR3 length: 12 residues. Germline V lookup: CDR1 SGHTA, CDR2 FQGNSA. V gave up 2 bases and J gave up 12 bases, with 13 bases separating them. Here the CDR3 reads CASSLKLGNTFF. The CDR3 DNA reads TGTGCCAGCAGCTTAAAGCTCGGTAATACTTTCTTT. Complete variable domain (other parts from reference TRBV7-2 and TRBJ1-1): GAGVSQSPSNKVTEKGKDVELRCDPISGHTALYWYRQSLGQGLEFLIYFQGNSAPDKSGLPSDRFSAERTGGSVSTLTIQRTQQEDSAVYLCASSLKLGNTFFGQGTRLTVV.

The chain has TRBV20-1 and TRBJ2-3, with a tentative D call TRBD1 (6 bases). The V end lost 2 bases, the J end lost 6 bases, and 12 bases lay between the germline ends. Per the germline V gene, CDR1 is DFQATT and CDR2 is SNEGSKA (reference sequence). The CDR3 covers 13 residues. The CDR3 region is CSARQGTLDTQYF. The CDR3 bases are TGCAGTGCTAGACAGGGGACCCTGGATACGCAGTATTTT.

This clonotype occurred a few times. The chain uses TRBV23-1 and TRBJ2-7; D could derive from TRBD1 or TRBD2 (5 bases each). TRBV23-1 is filed as an ORF, its function uncertain. CDR3 length: 13 amino acids. V was cut by 2 bases and J by 5 bases, with 10 bases left in between. CDR3 amino acids: CASSQVRGDEQYF. CDR3 nucleotide sequence: TGCGCCAGCAGTCAAGTAAGAGGGGACGAGCAGTACTTC.

The V call is TRBV4-2, the J call TRBJ2-2, with TRBD2 matching 8 bases. Losses at the gene ends were 4 bases for V and 3 bases for J; bases not matched to a gene: 4. The germline CDR1 and CDR2 sequences are LGHNA and YNFKEQ. The CDR3 is made up of 15 amino acids. The CDR3 protein is CASSPGGLDTGELFF. DNA of the CDR3: TGTGCCAGCAGCCCGGGGGGGCTGGACACCGGGGAGCTGTTTTTT.

The rearrangement uses TRBV12-3 or TRBV12-4 and TRBJ1-6; a possible D gene is TRBD1 (5 bases). CDR3 size: 14 residues. V was cut by 3 bases and J by 8 bases, with 11 bases left in between. The CDR3 region has the DNA TGTGCCAGCAGTTTGCAGGGAGCGGATTCACCCCTCCACTTT. Encoded protein: CASSLQGADSPLHF.

The V and J genes are TRBV5-6 and TRBJ1-5; D not certain. V was cut by 0 bases and J by 3 bases, with 10 bases left in between. The V gene's germline CDR1 is SGHDT and CDR2 YYEEEE. The CDR3 has 15 residues. This chain's CDR3 is CASSLGLGPNQPQHF. The CDR3 DNA reads as TGTGCCAGCAGCTTGGGCCTGGGCCCCAATCAGCCCCAGCATTTT.

V and J are TRBV20-1 and TRBJ2-5; maybe TRBD1 (5 bases). With 2 bases removed from V and 2 bases from J, the gap between germline ends came to 24 bases. The CDR3 extends over 18 amino acids. Per germline, CDR1 DFQATT and CDR2 SNEGSKA (reference sequence). This chain's CDR3 is CSARSILPGPKGQETQYF. CDR3 nucleotides: TGCAGTGCTAGATCCATTCTACCTGGCCCTAAGGGGCAAGAGACCCAGTACTTC.

This chain connects TRBV7-2 to TRBJ2-1; D may be TRBD2 (6 bases). The V end lost 5 bases, the J end lost 7 bases, and 15 bases lay between the germline ends. The CDR3 loop spans 14 amino acids. The germline V gene encodes CDR1 SGHTA and CDR2 FQGNSA. The CDR3 sequence is CASSPGDGWNEQFF. The DNA for the CDR3 is TGTGCCAGCAGCCCGGGGGACGGTTGGAATGAGCAGTTCTTC.

The chain links TRBV9 to TRBJ2-2; no firm D call. This CDR3 contains 13 residues. Trimming cost V 0 bases and J 7 bases, with 7 bases left between them. The germline V gene encodes CDR1 SGDLS and CDR2 YYNGEE. CDR3 DNA: TGTGCCAGCAGCGTAGGTGCCGGCGGGGAGCTGTTTTTT. As protein: CASSVGAGGELFF.

The chain recombines TRBV4-1 with TRBJ2-3, with 8 positions matching TRBD2. The V and J ends lost 1 base and 1 base, in that order; junction bases with no gene match: 10. Looked up from germline, CDR1 is MGHRA and CDR2 is YSYEKL. This CDR3 contains 18 residues. CDR3 in amino acids: CASSQGAIGGARTDTQYF. As DNA, the CDR3 is TGCGCCAGCAGCCAAGGTGCTATCGGGGGGGCCCGCACAGATACGCAGTATTTT.

The J gene is TRBJ2-1, the V gene TRBV24-1; D unresolved. Germline loops: CDR1 KGHDR, CDR2 SFDVKD. This CDR3 has 15 residues. Trimming shortened V by 5 bases and J by 7 bases, and 17 bases separated the two germline ends. CDR3 in amino acids: CATSAPGHRSNEQFF. CDR3 DNA: TGTGCCACCAGTGCCCCCGGGCACCGATCGAATGAGCAGTTCTTC.

CDR3 protein: CASSLEGYNTGELFF. CDR3 coding DNA: TGCGCCAGCAGCTTGGAAGGCTACAACACCGGGGAGCTGTTTTTT. V and J are TRBV5-1 and TRBJ2-2; D not certain. Germline loops: CDR1 SGHRS, CDR2 YFSETQ. The length of the CDR3 is 15 residues. V dropped 0 bases and J dropped 2 bases, with 8 bases sitting between them.

The chain joins TRBV29-1 to TRBJ2-7, with a possible D match to TRBD2 (7 bases). The germline CDR1 and CDR2 sequences are SQVTM and ANQGSEA. Trimming left V 3 bases short and J 5 bases short, with 11 bases between. The CDR3 has 12 amino acids. CDR3 residues: CSVDTGRDEQYF. The CDR3 nucleotides read TGCAGCGTTGATACAGGGAGGGACGAGCAGTACTTC.

This clonotype was observed a few times. V is TRBV6-6 and J is TRBJ2-7; D not resolved. V dropped 3 bases and J dropped 0 bases, with 9 bases sitting between them. The germline gives CDR1 MNHNY, CDR2 SVGAGI (reference sequence). This CDR3 contains 14 residues. Here the CDR3 reads CASSYQGSSYEQYF. In DNA form, the CDR3 reads TGTGCCAGCAGTTATCAAGGCAGCTCCTACGAGCAGTACTTC.

The chain employs TRBV2 and TRBJ1-1; D gene unclear. V was clipped by 1 base and J by 1 base, with 4 bases between them. Germline V gives CDR1 SNHLY, CDR2 FYNNEI. The CDR3 runs 13 residues. The CDR3 protein is CASSEEANTEAFF. The DNA for the CDR3 is TGTGCCAGCAGTGAAGAGGCGAACACTGAAGCTTTCTTT.

This rearrangement joins TRBV7-2 to TRBJ2-5; 8 bases fit TRBD2. Germline CDR1 SGHTA, CDR2 FQGNSA. This CDR3 is built from 15 residues. Unmatched junction bases numbered 9, after V lost 4 bases and J lost 5 bases. CDR3 nucleotide sequence: TGTGCCAGCAGCTATCGGGGGGGCCGGGGGGAGACCCAGTACTTC. Translating it yields CASSYRGGRGETQYF. Together with reference TRBV7-2 and TRBJ2-5, the CDR3 gives the full variable domain: GAGVSQSPSNKVTEKGKDVELRCDPISGHTALYWYRQSLGQGLEFLIYFQGNSAPDKSGLPSDRFSAERTGGSVSTLTIQRTQQEDSAVYLCASSYRGGRGETQYFGPGTRLLVL.

The chain employs TRBV5-1 and TRBJ2-2; D is undetermined. The germline gives CDR1 SGHRS, CDR2 YFSETQ. The CDR3 length is 15 residues. Trimming shortened V by 0 bases and J by 0 bases, and 6 bases separated the two germline ends. CDR3 in amino acids: CASSLDLSNTGELFF. In DNA form, the CDR3 reads TGCGCCAGCAGCTTGGATCTCTCGAACACCGGGGAGCTGTTTTTT.

The CDR3 region has the DNA TGTGCCAGCAGTTTAGCGGGGGTAGGTCAGCCCCAGCATTTT. Translating it yields CASSLAGVGQPQHF. The chain joins TRBV12-3 or TRBV12-4 to TRBJ1-5, with D possibly matching TRBD1 (5 bases). This CDR3 contains 14 residues. V gave up 0 bases and J gave up 6 bases, with 9 bases separating them.

The chain employs TRBV29-1 and TRBJ1-2; the D is unclear. Trimming stripped 1 base from V and 8 bases from J, with 5 bases between. CDR3 size: 10 residues. Germline values: CDR1 SQVTM, CDR2 ANQGSEA. CDR3 amino acids: CSVEAWGYTF. The CDR3 region has the DNA TGCAGCGTTGAAGCGTGGGGCTACACCTTC.